These T cell receptor beta chains were read from a single sample in a study of T cells after yellow fever vaccination. TCRdb reprocessed the 5' RACE reads with MiXCR, giving one entry per CDR3 protein. This sample has roughly 300,000 distinct CDR3 sequences, with 6.8% found just once. The sequencing here drew on PBMCs, taken roughly 47 days after the first yellow fever vaccination. These TCRs come from a man aged 18 to 30 who received the YFV17D yellow fever vaccine. Each CDR3 is given with its conserved first and last residue. The order of the fields is V gene, D gene, clone size, J gene, CDR3 protein, CDR3 DNA. D genes are given only for firm matches. Size tells how often a clone was seen (once, few, many) or the class of an expanded clone, and some rows leave it out.

v_call: TRBV2
d_call: NA
clone_size: NA
j_call: TRBJ1-2
cdr3_aa: CASSEAGQSMGYTF
cdr3_nt: TGTGCCAGCAGTGAAGCGGGCCAGAGTATGGGCTACACCTTC

v_call: TRBV5-6
d_call: TRBD1
clone_size: NA
j_call: TRBJ2-7
cdr3_aa: CASSSRGFRDSIHEQYF
cdr3_nt: TGTGCCAGCAGCTCGAGGGGATTCCGGGACAGTATCCACGAGCAGTACTTC

v_call: TRBV29-1
d_call: NA
clone_size: NA
j_call: TRBJ2-7
cdr3_aa: CSVSGAADEQYF
cdr3_nt: TGCAGCGTGAGTGGGGCGGCGGACGAGCAGTACTTC

v_call: TRBV7-2
d_call: TRBD2
clone_size: NA
j_call: TRBJ2-3
cdr3_aa: CASSFAGGNTDTQYF
cdr3_nt: TGTGCCAGCAGCTTCGCGGGGGGCAACACAGATACGCAGTATTTT

v_call: TRBV4-3
d_call: NA
clone_size: few
j_call: TRBJ1-1
cdr3_aa: CASSRGQANTEAFF
cdr3_nt: TGCGCCAGCAGCCGGGGACAAGCGAACACTGAAGCTTTCTTT

v_call: TRBV4-1
d_call: NA
clone_size: NA
j_call: TRBJ2-3
cdr3_aa: CASSLSPTDTQYF
cdr3_nt: TGCGCCAGCAGCCTCAGCCCTACAGATACGCAGTATTTT

v_call: TRBV20-1
d_call: TRBD2
clone_size: few
j_call: TRBJ2-1
cdr3_aa: CSARRTSAYNEQFF
cdr3_nt: TGCAGTGCTAGGCGGACTAGCGCCTACAATGAGCAGTTCTTC

v_call: TRBV5-1
d_call: TRBD1
clone_size: NA
j_call: TRBJ1-1
cdr3_aa: CASSRIWTGLATWEAFF
cdr3_nt: TGCGCCAGCAGCCGAATATGGACAGGGCTCGCCACTTGGGAAGCTTTCTTT

v_call: TRBV2
d_call: NA
clone_size: many
j_call: TRBJ2-2
cdr3_aa: CASSDERAQNTGELFF
cdr3_nt: TGTGCCAGCAGTGACGAGCGGGCGCAGAACACCGGGGAGCTGTTTTTT

v_call: TRBV12-3/TRBV12-4
d_call: NA
clone_size: NA
j_call: TRBJ1-1
cdr3_aa: CASGREMAEAFF
cdr3_nt: TGTGCCAGCGGCAGGGAGATGGCTGAAGCTTTCTTT

v_call: TRBV6-5
d_call: NA
clone_size: NA
j_call: TRBJ2-3
cdr3_aa: CASSYDGMEGRGTQYF
cdr3_nt: TGTGCCAGCAGTTACGACGGAATGGAGGGTAGGGGTACGCAGTATTTT

v_call: TRBV29-1
d_call: NA
clone_size: few
j_call: TRBJ1-2
cdr3_aa: CSVRQGRDYGYTF
cdr3_nt: TGCAGCGTCCGGCAGGGGAGGGATTATGGCTACACCTTC

v_call: TRBV6-1
d_call: NA
clone_size: few
j_call: TRBJ1-1
cdr3_aa: CASIGQGNTEAFF
cdr3_nt: TGTGCCAGCATCGGGCAGGGGAACACTGAAGCTTTCTTT

v_call: TRBV5-1
d_call: TRBD1
clone_size: many
j_call: TRBJ2-7
cdr3_aa: CASSRGQGVDEQYF
cdr3_nt: TGCGCCAGCAGCCGGGGACAGGGGGTCGACGAGCAGTACTTC

v_call: TRBV5-4
d_call: TRBD2
clone_size: few
j_call: TRBJ2-3
cdr3_aa: CASSPGLAGAPRTQYF
cdr3_nt: TGTGCCAGCAGCCCCGGACTAGCGGGGGCCCCCCGTACGCAGTATTTT

v_call: TRBV20-1
d_call: NA
clone_size: NA
j_call: TRBJ1-1
cdr3_aa: CSARDSRGYTEAFF
cdr3_nt: TGCAGTGCTAGGGATTCGAGGGGATATACTGAAGCTTTCTTT

v_call: TRBV18
d_call: NA
clone_size: few
j_call: TRBJ1-4
cdr3_aa: CASSPGRSATNEKLFF
cdr3_nt: TGTGCCAGCTCACCGGGGCGGTCTGCAACTAATGAAAAACTGTTTTTT

v_call: TRBV7-9
d_call: TRBD1
clone_size: many
j_call: TRBJ2-7
cdr3_aa: CASSIGQGILEQYF
cdr3_nt: TGTGCCAGCAGCATTGGACAGGGGATCCTCGAGCAGTACTTC

v_call: TRBV29-1
d_call: TRBD2
clone_size: NA
j_call: TRBJ2-2
cdr3_aa: CSVGGLAGRTGELFF
cdr3_nt: TGCAGCGTTGGGGGACTAGCGGGCCGAACCGGGGAGCTGTTTTTT

v_call: TRBV18
d_call: NA
clone_size: NA
j_call: TRBJ1-3
cdr3_aa: CASSPAAVPSGNTIYF
cdr3_nt: TGTGCCAGCTCACCAGCGGCAGTACCCTCTGGAAACACCATATATTTT

v_call: TRBV7-8
d_call: NA
clone_size: many
j_call: TRBJ1-6
cdr3_aa: CASSPPRQGNLSPLHF
cdr3_nt: TGTGCCAGCAGCCCCCCCCGGCAGGGGAATCTATCACCCCTCCACTTT

v_call: TRBV20-1
d_call: TRBD2
clone_size: NA
j_call: TRBJ2-1
cdr3_aa: CSAREAGDSYNEQFF
cdr3_nt: TGCAGTGCTAGAGAAGCGGGGGATTCCTACAATGAGCAGTTCTTC

v_call: TRBV25-1
d_call: NA
clone_size: NA
j_call: TRBJ2-1
cdr3_aa: CATKGSYNEQFF
cdr3_nt: TGTGCCACCAAGGGGTCCTACAATGAGCAGTTCTTC

v_call: TRBV2
d_call: NA
clone_size: NA
j_call: TRBJ2-1
cdr3_aa: CASRLGIYEQFF
cdr3_nt: TGTGCCAGCAGGCTCGGGATTTATGAGCAGTTCTTC

v_call: TRBV24-1
d_call: NA
clone_size: few
j_call: TRBJ2-7
cdr3_aa: CATSDLQRQSSYEQYF
cdr3_nt: TGTGCCACCAGTGATTTGCAACGACAGAGCTCCTACGAGCAGTACTTC

v_call: TRBV20-1
d_call: NA
clone_size: few
j_call: TRBJ1-3
cdr3_aa: CSARYLFGGSGNTIYF
cdr3_nt: TGCAGTGCTAGATATTTGTTCGGGGGCTCTGGAAACACCATATATTTT

v_call: TRBV10-2
d_call: TRBD2
clone_size: NA
j_call: TRBJ2-3
cdr3_aa: CAVAGSSTDTQYF
cdr3_nt: TGCGCCGTAGCGGGGTCTAGCACAGATACGCAGTATTTT

v_call: TRBV12-3/TRBV12-4
d_call: TRBD1
clone_size: NA
j_call: TRBJ2-6
cdr3_aa: CASSLTRTGNVLTF
cdr3_nt: TGTGCCAGCAGTTTAACCCGGACAGGAAACGTCCTGACTTTC